Sequencing of this T cell receptor (beta chain) was carried out in a study of blood T cells in healthy people across ages. The donors, all healthy, were Caucasians living in Russia, aged roughly 6 to 100. Per-sample yields of isolated PBMCs were at least 6 million. The V and J ends lost 5 bases and 8 bases respectively, with 15 bases between them. The CDR3 sequence is 14 residues long. CDR1 and CDR2 from the germline V gene are SGHTA and FQGNSA. This clonotype has more than one count but fewer than ten. With a J-beta primer mix and a sample-barcoded 5' primer, a second PCR ran about 7 to 11 cycles. TCRdb reprocessed the 5' RACE reads via MiXCR and lists one record per CDR3 protein. The repertoire holds about 1,800,000 distinct CDR3 sequences, with roughly 27% as singletons.

Sequenced: blood. This clonotype was obtained from a woman aged 25-40 years in good health. The J gene is TRBJ1-4, the V gene TRBV7-2; unclear D gene. DNA of the CDR3: TGTGCCAGCAGCCGAGACCCAGCGGGCGAAAAACTGTTTTTT. Its protein product is CASSRDPAGEKLFF.